The entry that follows covers one T cell receptor (beta chain) sequence. Its antigen remains unknown. The data derive from a study of vaccination effects on CD4 cells after COVID-19. Study at large: Each participant was administered two doses of either the BNT162b2 or the mRNA-1273 vaccine. General study findings and limits: Few convalescent patients were studied, and early post-infection samples were lacking.

This table comes from immunoSEQ multiplex PCR, and its TCRdb copy is limited to in-frame clones, with some not included. The table records some 22,000 clones, 73% of them present only once. Antigen-specific CD4+ T cells were first expanded with viral peptide pools by the ViraFEST assay and only then sequenced. Upon completion of around eleven days in culture, CD4+ T cells were isolated. The study found no prior SARS-CoV-2 infection in the vaccine recipients, who tested negative for nucleocapsid antibodies. The authors exchanged half the medium for IL-2 medium on days 3 and 7. The specimen comprised CD4+ T cells from PBMCs cultured with SARS-CoV-2 spike peptides, sampled before COVID-19 vaccination. The receptor's source is a human donor who received a COVID-19 vaccine.

The CDR3 bases are TGTGCCAGCAGCGGGACTGATTCGTACCAAGAGACCCAGTACTTC. Translating it yields CASSGTDSYQETQYF. The chain joins TRBV7-9 to TRBJ2-5; D may be TRBD2 (6 bases). V dropped 5 bases and J dropped 0 bases, with 13 bases sitting between them. Looked up from germline, CDR1 is SEHNR and CDR2 is FQNEAQ (reference sequence). The CDR3 is made up of 15 amino acids.